These 24 T cell receptor beta chains were all obtained from the same sample, sequenced in a study of graft-versus-host responses after intestinal transplantation. Sequencing was performed with immunoSEQ multiplex PCR; in TCRdb, only in-frame clones are kept and a portion is missing. The sample includes approximately 99,000 clones, less than 95% of them seen just once. Their antigen targets remain unknown. The source material was unstimulated CD8+ T cells sorted from spleen or lymph node cells, sampled before transplant. These receptors were obtained from a human donor who was the organ donor for an intestinal transplant.

The chain links TRBV28 to TRBJ2-1; the match to TRBD2 covers 11 bases. CDR1 and CDR2 (germline): MDHEN, SYDVKM. Losses at the gene ends were 6 bases for V and 4 bases for J; bases not matched to a gene: 8. This CDR3 has 16 amino acids. The CDR3 region has the DNA TGTGCCAGCAGCCCCATAGCGGGAGGGACTTACAATGAGCAGTTCTTC. This translates into CASSPIAGGTYNEQFF.

V usage is TRBV6-1 and J usage is TRBJ1-4; 10 bases are shared with TRBD1. Germline trimming cut 10 bases from V and 7 bases from J; bases unmatched to any gene: 12. This CDR3 is 15 amino acids long. Germline V gene sequence: CDR1 MNHNS, CDR2 SASEGT. The CDR3 loop is CATYGAGTGAEKLFF. The CDR3 region has the DNA TGTGCCACTTACGGGGCCGGGACAGGGGCTGAAAAACTGTTTTTT.

This clone was recorded only once. The chain couples TRBV13 to TRBJ2-1, with D possibly being TRBD2 (5 bases). V dropped 2 bases and J dropped 10 bases, with 21 bases sitting between them. The length of the CDR3 is 16 residues. Germline-derived CDR1 and CDR2 are PRHDT and FYEKMQ (reference sequence). CDR3 in DNA: TGTGCCAGCAGCTTAAGGCTTTATGTCCGAGGGATGGAGCAGTTCTTC. It codes for CASSLRLYVRGMEQFF.

This chain uses TRBV28 with TRBJ1-2; D remains ambiguous. V was trimmed by 8 bases and J by 8 bases, leaving 12 bases between them. Per the germline V gene, CDR1 is MDHEN and CDR2 is SYDVKM. This CDR3 spans 11 amino acids. The CDR3, as DNA: TGTGCCAGCCAAACGGGTAACGGCTACACCTTC. It translates to CASQTGNGYTF.

The genes are TRBV27 and TRBJ2-7; TRBD2 matches 9 bases. Germline V gene data show CDR1 as MNHEY and CDR2 as SMNVEV (reference sequence). This CDR3 is 14 amino acids long. With V trimmed by 8 bases and J by 2 bases, 7 bases remained unmatched. The CDR3 coding sequence is TGTGCCAGCGGTAGCGGGAGTGGAACCTACGAGCAGTACTTC. This codes for CASGSGSGTYEQYF.

The chain recombines TRBV30 with TRBJ2-1; D remains ambiguous. The CDR3 sequence is 13 residues long. Germline V lookup: CDR1 GTSNPN, CDR2 SVGIG (reference sequence). V lost 1 base to trimming and J lost 9 bases, with 13 bases between them. CDR3 sequence (DNA): TGTGCCTGGAGTGCCCCCGAATCCGGTGAGCAGTTCTTC. This codes for CAWSAPESGEQFF.

The chain carries TRBV27 and TRBJ2-7; 7 bases agree with TRBD1. The CDR3 spans 14 residues. V lost 3 bases and J lost 3; bases outside the gene matches: 5. Germline V CDR1 and CDR2: MNHEY, SMNVEV (reference sequence). The CDR3 DNA follows: TGTGCCAGCAGTTTGAAGGGGGCTAGCTACGAGCAGTACTTC. Translated, it gives CASSLKGASYEQYF.

CDR3 in amino acids: CASSLTGGGGTEAFF. As DNA, the CDR3 is TGTGCCAGCAGTTTGACAGGGGGTGGTGGCACTGAAGCTTTCTTT. The chain employs TRBV27 and TRBJ1-1; 9 bases line up with TRBD1. CDR1 and CDR2 from the germline V gene are MNHEY and SMNVEV (reference sequence). J gave up 4 bases and V 3 bases, and 6 bases lay outside the gene matches. CDR3 length: 15 amino acids.

The chain combines TRBV2 with TRBJ1-2; 8 nucleotides agree with TRBD1. CDR3 length: 13 residues. The V segment lost 9 bases and the J segment 3 bases; nucleotides outside the gene matches: 6. Germline CDR1 reads SNHLY; CDR2 reads FYNNEI. The CDR3 is CARNSGQDYGYTF. CDR3 in DNA: TGTGCCAGGAATTCGGGACAGGACTATGGCTACACCTTC.

This chain joins TRBV6-5 and TRBJ1-5; D perhaps matches TRBD1 (5 bases). The V gene lost 2 bases and the J gene lost 4 bases, with 9 bases spanning the gap. CDR1 and CDR2 (germline): MNHEY, SVGAGI. The CDR3 is made up of 14 amino acids. CDR3 in amino acids: CASSYGGSNQPQHF. CDR3 bases: TGTGCCAGCAGTTACGGGGGGTCAAATCAGCCCCAGCATTTT.

The chain joins TRBV6-1 to TRBJ2-1; 13 nucleotides agree with TRBD2. Germline-derived CDR1 and CDR2 are MNHNS and SASEGT. The CDR3 length is 19 residues. Germline trimming cut 4 bases from V and 0 bases from J; bases unmatched to any gene: 9. The CDR3: CASSGPTSGRLRSYNEQFF. CDR3 DNA sequence: TGTGCCAGCAGTGGACCGACTAGCGGGAGGCTCCGCTCCTACAATGAGCAGTTCTTC.

This chain uses TRBV7-9 with TRBJ2-7; D is possibly TRBD1 (5 bases). V was clipped by 2 bases and J by 2 bases, with 22 bases between them. Looked up from germline, CDR1 is SEHNR and CDR2 is FQNEAQ (reference sequence). This CDR3 is built from 18 residues. The CDR3 here is CASSLIDLGLGGTYEQYF. The CDR3 DNA sequence: TGTGCCAGCAGCTTAATCGATCTGGGGCTCGGTGGTACCTACGAGCAGTACTTC.

This chain's CDR3 is CASSYPLALGNEQFF. The CDR3, as DNA: TGTGCCAGCAGTTACCCACTAGCGTTAGGCAATGAGCAGTTCTTC. V is TRBV6-5 and J is TRBJ2-1; TRBD2 matches at 7 bases. CDR3 length equals 15 residues. With V trimmed by 2 bases and J by 6 bases, 7 bases remained unmatched. Germline V lookup: CDR1 MNHEY, CDR2 SVGAGI.

CDR3 bases: TGTGCCAGCACGGAGACGGAGGGAAGCTGGGGGACCAACTATGGCTACACCTTC. Protein sequence: CASTETEGSWGTNYGYTF. This chain connects TRBV4-2 to TRBJ1-2; a possible D gene is TRBD1 (5 bases). Looked up from germline, CDR1 is LGHNA and CDR2 is YNFKEQ. There are 18 residues in the CDR3. Trimming pared 7 bases from V and 2 bases from J, leaving 26 bases between.

V usage is TRBV27 and J usage is TRBJ2-2; D not certain. CDR3 length equals 13 residues. With 4 bases removed from V and 1 base from J, the gap between germline ends came to 4 bases. Per germline, CDR1 MNHEY and CDR2 SMNVEV (reference sequence). The CDR3 DNA sequence: TGTGCCAGCAGTTCACAGAACACCGGGGAGCTGTTTTTT. Amino acids: CASSSQNTGELFF.

V gene TRBV5-1 combines with J gene TRBJ1-5; D is unclear. The CDR3 spans 19 residues. The germline V gene has CDR1 SGHRS and CDR2 YFSETQ. The germline V and J ends were trimmed by 6 bases and 4 bases, with 29 bases remaining between them. CDR3 residues: CASIPSIDSGVLGNQPQHF. The CDR3 coding sequence is TGCGCCAGCATACCATCAATCGATTCGGGAGTTTTAGGGAATCAGCCCCAGCATTTT.

The J gene is TRBJ2-1, the V gene TRBV9; D unclear. CDR1 is SGDLS, CDR2 YYNGEE, per germline. Trimming removed 4 bases from V and 8 bases from J, with 22 bases in between. The CDR3 consists of 16 residues. The CDR3 DNA reads as TGTGCCAGCAGCTCCCTGAACGGGTTTAGGCCGTATGAGCAGTTCTTC. Protein: CASSSLNGFRPYEQFF.

The chain combines TRBV7-6 with TRBJ2-5; maybe TRBD2 (5 bases). Trimming stripped 5 bases from V and 7 bases from J, with 14 bases between. The CDR3 consists of 13 residues. Germline V gives CDR1 SGHVS, CDR2 FNYEAQ. The CDR3 DNA is TGTGCCAGCAGCCCGACGGGAATGGGGACCCAGTACTTC. Protein: CASSPTGMGTQYF.

V usage is TRBV4-1 and J usage is TRBJ2-7; D is possibly TRBD1 (5 bases). CDR3 length: 16 residues. Germline CDR1 reads MGHRA; CDR2 reads YSYEKL. Deletions cut 0 bases from V and 6 bases from J, with 18 bases between. CDR3 in DNA: TGCGCCAGCAGCCAAGACCACAGGCCATATCCGCTCGAGCAGTACTTC. Residues: CASSQDHRPYPLEQYF.

The gene calls are TRBV5-1 and TRBJ2-2; D gene ambiguous. Germline assignment: CDR1 SGHRS and CDR2 YFSETQ. The CDR3 spans 13 residues. Trimming left V 4 bases short and J 3 bases short, with 7 bases between. The CDR3, as DNA: TGCGCCAGCAGCCCCCCTCACACCGGGGAGCTGTTTTTT. Protein sequence: CASSPPHTGELFF.

The genes are TRBV6-5 and TRBJ2-7, with 7 bases matching TRBD1. Unmatched junction bases numbered 9, after V lost 5 bases and J lost 2 bases. This CDR3 region has 15 residues. Per germline, CDR1 MNHEY and CDR2 SVGAGI. The CDR3 DNA follows: TGTGCCAGCAGTGGGAACAGGGGTTTAGCCTACGAGCAGTACTTC. It encodes CASSGNRGLAYEQYF.

The V and J genes are TRBV13 and TRBJ2-4, with 8 bases that match TRBD1. The V gene end was trimmed by 5 bases and the J gene end by 4 bases; junction bases not matched to a gene: 10. Germline assignment: CDR1 PRHDT and CDR2 FYEKMQ (reference sequence). The length of the CDR3 is 16 residues. CDR3 protein: CASSANPRTGKNIQYF. The CDR3 DNA sequence: TGTGCCAGCAGCGCGAATCCGAGGACAGGGAAAAACATTCAGTACTTC.

The chain couples TRBV10-3 to TRBJ2-2; the D gene is possibly TRBD2 (5 bases). The V end was cut by 4 bases, the J end by 3 bases, with 18 bases between. Per germline, CDR1 ENHRY and CDR2 SYGVKD. The CDR3 is made up of 17 amino acids. The DNA for the CDR3 is TGTGCCATCAGTGGAGGGTCCGGAAATGCTGACACCGGGGAGCTGTTTTTT. It yields the protein CAISGGSGNADTGELFF.

Written as DNA, the CDR3 is TGTGCCAGCAGCCAACAGGGCGTGGGCTATGGCTACACCTTC. Protein product: CASSQQGVGYGYTF. The rearrangement links TRBV7-9 to TRBJ1-2; D might be TRBD1 (6 bases). Germline-derived CDR1 and CDR2 are SEHNR and FQNEAQ (reference sequence). This CDR3 is 14 amino acids long. The ends were cut back, 5 bases at V and 4 bases at J, with 14 bases in the middle.